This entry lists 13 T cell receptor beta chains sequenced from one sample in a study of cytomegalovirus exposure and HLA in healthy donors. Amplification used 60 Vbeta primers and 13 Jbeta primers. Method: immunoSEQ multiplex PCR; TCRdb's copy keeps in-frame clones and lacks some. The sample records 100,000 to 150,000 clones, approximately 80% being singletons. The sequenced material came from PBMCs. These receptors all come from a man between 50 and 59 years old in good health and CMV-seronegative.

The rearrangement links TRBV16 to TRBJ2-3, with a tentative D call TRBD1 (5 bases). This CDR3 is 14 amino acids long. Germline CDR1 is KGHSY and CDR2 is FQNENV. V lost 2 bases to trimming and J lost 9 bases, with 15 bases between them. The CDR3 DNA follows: TGTGCCAGCAGCCAAGACAGCGCACAGGAGACGCAGTATTTT. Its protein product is CASSQDSAQETQYF.

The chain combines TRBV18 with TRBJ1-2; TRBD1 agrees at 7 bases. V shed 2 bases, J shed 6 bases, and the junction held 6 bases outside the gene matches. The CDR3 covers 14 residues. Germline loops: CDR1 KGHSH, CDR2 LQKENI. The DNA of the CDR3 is TGTGCCAGCTCACCATCCACAGGGGTGGATGGCTACACCTTC. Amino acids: CASSPSTGVDGYTF.

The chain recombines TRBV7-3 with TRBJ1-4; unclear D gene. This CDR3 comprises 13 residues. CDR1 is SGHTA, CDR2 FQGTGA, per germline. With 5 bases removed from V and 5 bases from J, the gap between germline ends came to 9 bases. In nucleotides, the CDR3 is TGTGCCAGCAGCCGGACGGGGAATGAAAAACTGTTTTTT. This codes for CASSRTGNEKLFF.

The CDR3 protein is CASSLGQGALPFF. CDR3 coding DNA: TGTGCCAGCAGCTTGGGACAGGGGGCATTGCCTTTCTTT. J is TRBJ1-1 and V is TRBV5-5; 10 bases align to TRBD1. CDR3 length equals 13 residues. Trimming removed 0 bases from V and 12 bases from J; junction bases left unmatched: 5. Germline lookup yields CDR1 SGHKS and CDR2 YYEKEE (reference sequence).

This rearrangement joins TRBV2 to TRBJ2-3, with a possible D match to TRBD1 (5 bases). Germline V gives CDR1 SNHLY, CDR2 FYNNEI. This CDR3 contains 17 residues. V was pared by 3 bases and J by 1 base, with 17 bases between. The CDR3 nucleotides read TGTGCCAGCAGTGAGGAGTCAGGGCGGTTTGGCACAGATACGCAGTATTTT. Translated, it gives CASSEESGRFGTDTQYF.

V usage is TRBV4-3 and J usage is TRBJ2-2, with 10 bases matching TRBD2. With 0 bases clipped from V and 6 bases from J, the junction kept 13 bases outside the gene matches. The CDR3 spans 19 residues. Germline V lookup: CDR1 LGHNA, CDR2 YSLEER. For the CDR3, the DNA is TGCGCCAGCAGCCAAGAGATTGGCCCCCCAGCGGGAGGGCCCGGGGAGCTGTTTTTT. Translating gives CASSQEIGPPAGGPGELFF.

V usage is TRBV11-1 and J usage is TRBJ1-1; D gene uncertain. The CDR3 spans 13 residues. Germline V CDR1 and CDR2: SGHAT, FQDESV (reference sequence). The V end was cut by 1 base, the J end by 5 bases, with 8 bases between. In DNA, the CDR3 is TGTGCCAGCAGCTTAGGAGAGGGTACTGAAGCTTTCTTT. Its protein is CASSLGEGTEAFF.

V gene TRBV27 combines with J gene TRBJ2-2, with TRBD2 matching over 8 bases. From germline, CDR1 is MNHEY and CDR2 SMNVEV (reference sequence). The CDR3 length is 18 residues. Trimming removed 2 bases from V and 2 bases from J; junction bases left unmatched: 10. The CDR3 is CASSLRLAGGLNTGELFF. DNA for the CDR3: TGTGCCAGCAGTTTAAGGCTAGCGGGCGGACTTAACACCGGGGAGCTGTTTTTT.

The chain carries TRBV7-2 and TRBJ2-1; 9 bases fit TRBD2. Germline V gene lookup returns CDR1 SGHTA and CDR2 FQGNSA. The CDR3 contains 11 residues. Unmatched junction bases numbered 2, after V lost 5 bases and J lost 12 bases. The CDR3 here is CASSGRGGQFF. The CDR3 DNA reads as TGTGCCAGCAGCGGGCGGGGGGGGCAGTTCTTC.

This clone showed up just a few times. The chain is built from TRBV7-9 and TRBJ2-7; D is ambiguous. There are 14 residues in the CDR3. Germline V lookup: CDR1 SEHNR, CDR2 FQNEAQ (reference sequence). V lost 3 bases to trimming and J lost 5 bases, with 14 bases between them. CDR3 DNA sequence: TGTGCCAGCAGCTTGTCAGGCCATTGGGACGAGCAGTACTTC. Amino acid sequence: CASSLSGHWDEQYF.

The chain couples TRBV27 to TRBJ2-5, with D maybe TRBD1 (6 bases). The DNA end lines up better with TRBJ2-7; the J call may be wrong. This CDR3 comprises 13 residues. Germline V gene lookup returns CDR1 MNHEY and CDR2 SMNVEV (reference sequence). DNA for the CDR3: TGTGCCAGCAGCTCCGACAGGTCCTACGAGCAGTACTTC. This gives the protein CASSSDRSYEQYF.

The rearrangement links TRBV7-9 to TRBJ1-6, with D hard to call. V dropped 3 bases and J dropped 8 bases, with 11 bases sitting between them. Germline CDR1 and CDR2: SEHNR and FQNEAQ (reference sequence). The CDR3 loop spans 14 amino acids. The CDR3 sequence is CASSFNGRDSPLHF. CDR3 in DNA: TGTGCCAGCAGCTTTAACGGTAGAGATTCACCCCTCCACTTT.

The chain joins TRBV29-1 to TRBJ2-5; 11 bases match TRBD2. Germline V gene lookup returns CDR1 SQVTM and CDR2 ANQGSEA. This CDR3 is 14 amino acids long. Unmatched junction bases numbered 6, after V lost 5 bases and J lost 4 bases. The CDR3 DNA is TGCAGCGTTACTAGCGGGAGAGGTTTAGAGACCCAGTACTTC. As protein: CSVTSGRGLETQYF. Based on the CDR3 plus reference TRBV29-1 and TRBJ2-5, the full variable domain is SAVISQKPSRDICQRGTSLTIQCQVDSQVTMMFWYRQQPGQSLTLIATANQGSEATYESGFVIDKFPISRPNLTFSTLTVSNMSPEDSSIYLCSVTSGRGLETQYFGPGTRLLVL.